This is a list of T cell receptor beta chains from one sample in a study of T cell responses to AZD1222 COVID-19 vaccine. TCRdb's copy holds only in-frame clones and misses some; the assay was immunoSEQ multiplex PCR. The table counts 150,000 or so clones; 2% to 2.5% lies in the top ten. Sequences were obtained from peripheral blood. These receptor sequences come from an adult in good health. Both conserved end residues are part of each CDR3. A D gene is named only where the DNA matches it firmly.

>TRBV6-5|TRBD1|TRBJ1-1
TGTGCCAGCAGTTACGGTGCAGGGGGCACTGAAGCTTTCTTT
CASSYGAGGTEAFF
>TRBV6-2/TRBV6-3|-|TRBJ1-3
TGTGCCAGCAGTTACGGGCGACTCTCTGGAAACACCATATATTTT
CASSYGRLSGNTIYF
>TRBV19|TRBD1|TRBJ1-1
TGTGCCAGTAGTGCAACTCGACAGGGGGCTGAAGCTTTCTTT
CASSATRQGAEAFF
>TRBV28|TRBD1|TRBJ1-1
TGTGCCAGTATGAAAACCGGGACAGGGGCCCTGTTAGCTTTCTTT
CASMKTGTGALLAFF
>TRBV5-1|-|TRBJ1-1
TGCGCCAGCAGCGTCACAGAGATGAACACTGAAGCTTTCTTT
CASSVTEMNTEAFF
>TRBV7-3|TRBD2|TRBJ2-3
TGTGCCAGCAGCTTATGGGGACTAGCGGGCCCCATCACAGATACGCAGTATTTT
CASSLWGLAGPITDTQYF
>TRBV30|-|TRBJ1-6
TGTGCCTGGAGTGTAACGGTCGGACGTTCACCCCTCCACTTT
CAWSVTVGRSPLHF
>TRBV28|-|TRBJ2-1
TGTGCCAGCAGTCCCTCGGGTTCCTACAATGAGCAGTTCTTC
CASSPSGSYNEQFF
>TRBV4-3|-|TRBJ1-1
TGCGCCAGCAGCCAAGATCGAGGACAGCTGAACACTGAAGCTTTCTTT
CASSQDRGQLNTEAFF
>TRBV21-1|-|TRBJ1-6
TGTGCCAGCAGCAAACGGACAGAGACCCTCCACTTT
CASSKRTETLHF
>TRBV10-1|-|TRBJ2-1
TGCGCCAGCAGCGGGGGCCTGTCCTACAATGAGCAGTTCTTC
CASSGGLSYNEQFF
>TRBV7-9|-|TRBJ2-2
TGTGCCAGCAGCGATCAGGGGGGCTACACCGGGGAGCTGTTTTTT
CASSDQGGYTGELFF
>TRBV7-2|TRBD2|TRBJ2-1
TGTGCCAGCAGCTTTCGCGGGGGGAGCTCCTACAATGAGCAGTTCTTC
CASSFRGGSSYNEQFF
>TRBV27|TRBD2|TRBJ2-2
TGTGCCAGCAGTTTACTGGGGTCTAGCGGGGGAAAGGGGGAGCTGTTTTTT
CASSLLGSSGGKGELFF
>TRBV4-1|TRBD1|TRBJ1-2
TGCGCCAGCAGCCACGGGGACAGGGGGAACTATGGCTACACCTTC
CASSHGDRGNYGYTF